This TCR beta chain is drawn from a study of blood T cell repertoires in COVID-19. Seattle enrolled patients during active infection and tracked them longitudinally. Sequencing used immunoSEQ multiplex PCR; TCRdb keeps in-frame clones, though not all of them. In the table there are about 290,000 clones, roughly 90% of which are singletons. The germline CDR1 and CDR2 sequences are MDHEN and SYDVKM. V was clipped by 5 bases and J by 11 bases; unmatched bases: 13. This CDR3 region has 15 residues. This sequence joins TRBV28 and TRBJ2-1, with 9 bases matching TRBD2. Source material: peripheral blood. This TCR came from a woman younger than 45 with COVID-19, enrolled during active disease. The CDR3 DNA sequence: TGTGCCAGCAGTCTGGAGGGAGCGGGGGGACAGAAGCAGTTCTTC. Its protein is CASSLEGAGGQKQFF. Full variable domain (remainder filled in from reference TRBV28 and TRBJ2-1): DVKVTQSSRYLVKRTGEKVFLECVQDMDHENMFWYRQDPGLGLRLIYFSYDVKMKEKGDIPEGYSVSREKKERFSLILESASTNQTSMYLCASSLEGAGGQKQFFGPGTRLTVL.